Each of the 10 T cell receptor beta chains below was sequenced from the same sample in a study of T cells in Graves' hyperthyroidism and ophthalmopathy. Template material for amplifying TCR beta CDR3 regions consisted of RNA transcripts. Carried out on the TCR CDR3, a first-round RT-PCR used the HTBI primer set. TCRdb reprocessed the multiplex PCR reads via MiXCR and lists one record per CDR3 protein. Seen here are some 600,000 distinct CDR3 sequences, over 11% observed once, and the top ten hold roughly 5.5%. The sample consisted of blood. All receptors derive from a woman in her 30s with Graves' hyperthyroidism that later progressed to Graves' ophthalmopathy.

This clonotype came up a few times. The rearrangement joins TRBV6-1 to TRBJ1-4; D remains unclear. The ends were cut back, 5 bases at V and 10 bases at J, with 20 bases in the middle. This CDR3 has 15 amino acids. Germline V gives CDR1 MNHNS, CDR2 SASEGT. Here the CDR3 DNA reads TGTGCCAGCAGTCCCCGGACCGGAGAGAGTGTAAAACTGTTTTTT. It specifies CASSPRTGESVKLFF.

The sample holds a few counts of this clonotype. The V gene is TRBV7-9, the J gene TRBJ2-1, with D hard to call. V dropped 0 bases and J dropped 5 bases, with 14 bases sitting between them. The germline CDR1 and CDR2 sequences are SEHNR and FQNEAQ (reference sequence). The CDR3 has 16 amino acids. The DNA for the CDR3 is TGTGCCAGCAGCTTAGCCCTCGGTATCCGCGACAATGAGCAGTTCTTC. This translates into CASSLALGIRDNEQFF.

This clonotype has a count of ten or more. J is TRBJ2-2 and V is TRBV5-1; no clear D gene. V lost 2 bases and J lost 4, with 6 bases in between. Germline V gene sequence: CDR1 SGHRS, CDR2 YFSETQ. CDR3 size: 13 residues. DNA for the CDR3: TGCGCCAGCAGCTTTCACAGCACCGGGGAGCTGTTTTTT. Its translation is CASSFHSTGELFF.

This clonotype was counted ten times or more. The chain couples TRBV28 to TRBJ1-1; possibly TRBD1 for D (5 bases). CDR1 and CDR2 (germline): MDHEN, SYDVKM. The CDR3 extends over 16 amino acids. The V gene lost 7 bases and the J gene lost 1 base, with 19 bases spanning the gap. The CDR3 DNA reads as TGTGCCAGCACTCCCCCTCCTGGGACGGCGAACACTGAAGCTTTCTTT. This encodes CASTPPPGTANTEAFF.

The CDR3 nucleotides read TGTGCCTGGAGACGGGACAGGGCTGAAAAACTGTTTTTT. Translated: CAWRRDRAEKLFF. The rearrangement uses TRBV30 and TRBJ1-4; the match to TRBD1 covers 9 bases. Per the germline V gene, CDR1 is GTSNPN and CDR2 is SVGIG (reference sequence). The CDR3 has 13 residues. The V segment lost 3 bases and the J segment 7 bases; nucleotides outside the gene matches: 3.

A note on this clonotype: This may stem from a read error, because a much larger clone lies one nucleotide away. V and J are TRBV20-1 and TRBJ2-5; perhaps D is TRBD1 or TRBD2 (5 bases each). The CDR3 extends over 11 amino acids. Germline assignment: CDR1 DFQATT and CDR2 SNEGSKA (reference sequence). CDR3 in DNA: TGCAGTTACGAGGGGCAAGAGACCCGGTACTTC. It yields the protein CSYEGQETRYF.

This clonotype was counted at least ten times. V and J are TRBV29-1 and TRBJ2-1; D gene ambiguous. The CDR3 is 13 residues long. Germline V lookup: CDR1 SQVTM, CDR2 ANQGSEA. Trimming removed 4 bases at V and 7 bases at J, with 14 bases between. CDR3 sequence: CSVVRVILNEQFF. CDR3 bases: TGCAGCGTTGTTAGGGTCATATTAAATGAGCAGTTCTTC.

The chain recombines TRBV4-1 with TRBJ1-3; 9 bases match TRBD1. CDR1 is MGHRA, CDR2 YSYEKL, per germline. J gave up 0 bases and V 4 bases, and 7 bases lay outside the gene matches. The CDR3 runs 17 residues. The CDR3 protein is CASSPEGQGFSGNTIYF. Written as DNA, the CDR3 is TGCGCCAGCAGCCCAGAGGGACAGGGCTTCTCTGGAAACACCATATATTTT.

Ten or more counts support this clonotype. The chain couples TRBV7-8 to TRBJ2-5; D is perhaps TRBD2 (6 bases). This CDR3 is 16 amino acids long. The germline gives CDR1 SGHVS, CDR2 FQNEAQ. Trimming shortened V by 4 bases and J by 1 base, and 16 bases separated the two germline ends. CDR3 nucleotides: TGTGCCAGCAGCTCCGTGGGGCGGGATTTCCAAGAGACCCAGTACTTC. It translates to CASSSVGRDFQETQYF. The whole variable domain, remainder taken from reference TRBV7-8 and TRBJ2-5, is GAGVSQSPRYKVAKRGQDVALRCDPISGHVSLFWYQQALGQGPEFLTYFQNEAQLDKSGLPSDRFFAERPEGSVSTLKIQRTQQEDSAVYLCASSSVGRDFQETQYFGPGTRLLVL.

This clonotype came up a few times. This chain joins TRBV3-1 and TRBJ2-7; 15 bases match TRBD2. CDR1 is LGHDT, CDR2 YNNKEL, per germline (reference sequence). This CDR3 comprises 17 residues. The junction had 10 bases not matched to a gene; V was cut back by 4 bases and J by 6 bases. For the CDR3, the DNA is TGTGCCAGCAGCCCCACAGATGGGGGACTAGCGGGAGGCGAGCAGTACTTC. Translating gives CASSPTDGGLAGGEQYF.